The next 22 T cell receptor beta chains were all read from a single sample in a study of cytomegalovirus exposure and HLA in healthy donors. The study ran its PCR with 60 Vbeta and 13 Jbeta primers. Measured with immunoSEQ multiplex PCR; TCRdb has only the in-frame clones, and not every one. The sample records more than 95,000 clones, about 80% being singletons. The source material was PBMCs. These receptors all come from a man in his thirties or forties in good health and CMV-seropositive.

The chain employs TRBV6-6 and TRBJ2-3, with TRBD2 as a possible D gene (5 bases). The CDR3 is 13 amino acids. CDR1 is MNHNY and CDR2 is SVGAGI in the germline V gene (reference sequence). Trimming removed 4 bases from V and 2 bases from J, with 7 bases in between. For the CDR3, the DNA is TGTGCCAGCAGTTTCGACTACACAGATACGCAGTATTTT. Encoded protein: CASSFDYTDTQYF.

This chain's CDR3 is CASSLVWTRNTEAFF. CDR3 DNA: TGCGCCAGCAGCTTGGTGTGGACAAGAAACACTGAAGCTTTCTTT. The J gene is TRBJ1-1, the V gene TRBV5-1, with D perhaps matching TRBD1 (5 bases). CDR3 length: 15 residues. V lost 0 bases, J lost 2 bases, and 11 bases lay in between. The germline V gene encodes CDR1 SGHRS and CDR2 YFSETQ. The full variable domain, in which reference TRBV5-1 and TRBJ1-1 provide the parts outside the CDR3, is KAGVTQTPRYLIKTRGQQVTLSCSPISGHRSVSWYQQTPGQGLQFLFEYFSETQRNKGNFPGRFSGRQFSNSRSEMNVSTLELGDSALYLCASSLVWTRNTEAFFGQGTRLTVV.

Turning to this clone: At one end, the junction sequence differs from germline, possibly due to a read error. The chain has TRBV28 and TRBJ1-2, with 11 bases that match TRBD1. Germline-derived CDR1 and CDR2 are MDHEN and SYDVKM. CDR3 length: 14 residues. The CDR3 reads CASSDVGDRGGRAF. The CDR3 region has the DNA TGTGCCAGCAGTGATGTTGGGGACAGGGGGGGTAGGGCCTTC.

The chain couples TRBV19 to TRBJ1-4; 9 bases line up with TRBD1. Trimming took 5 bases from V and 10 from J; bases not matched to a gene: 11. The germline V gene encodes CDR1 LNHDA and CDR2 SQIVND (reference sequence). This CDR3 spans 15 amino acids. CDR3 sequence: CASSPRQGGYGKLFF. The CDR3 bases are TGTGCCAGTAGTCCTAGACAGGGGGGATACGGAAAACTGTTTTTT.

For the CDR3, the DNA is TGTGCCAGCAGTTCCGCCGGACAGGGGGGGACCCAGTACTTC. Its protein is CASSSAGQGGTQYF. The V call is TRBV27, the J call TRBJ2-5; 10 bases agree with TRBD1. Unmatched junction bases numbered 6, after V lost 4 bases and J lost 7 bases. The CDR3 consists of 14 residues. Germline loops: CDR1 MNHEY, CDR2 SMNVEV (reference sequence).

The rearrangement joins TRBV28 to TRBJ1-4; TRBD1 agrees at 8 bases. Germline assignment: CDR1 MDHEN and CDR2 SYDVKM. The V gene end was trimmed by 8 bases and the J gene end by 5 bases; junction bases not matched to a gene: 7. This CDR3 has 14 amino acids. The CDR3 DNA reads as TGTGCCAGCGAACGTACAGGGGGGAATGAAAAACTGTTTTTT. This gives the protein CASERTGGNEKLFF.

This clone was seen once. The J gene is TRBJ1-2, the V gene TRBV4-1; the D gene is possibly TRBD1 (6 bases). CDR3 size: 16 residues. Trimming pared 1 base from V and 5 bases from J, leaving 17 bases between. Germline V CDR1 and CDR2: MGHRA, YSYEKL. CDR3 sequence (DNA): TGCGCCAGCAGCCAAGGTCCCAGGGGAGGGAGTTATGGCTACACCTTC. It codes for CASSQGPRGGSYGYTF.

The chain couples TRBV4-1 to TRBJ2-3; 8 bases map to TRBD1. The germline gives CDR1 MGHRA, CDR2 YSYEKL. The CDR3 has 12 amino acids. Trimming cost V 6 bases and J 10 bases; bases outside gene matches: 6. CDR3 protein: CASSGQGLPQYF. CDR3 nucleotide sequence: TGCGCCAGCAGTGGACAGGGCCTTCCGCAGTATTTT.

The chain links TRBV28 to TRBJ1-4; TRBD1 is a possible D gene (6 bases). Germline V gene lookup returns CDR1 MDHEN and CDR2 SYDVKM. V was pared by 2 bases and J by 6 bases, with 13 bases between. The CDR3 spans 15 residues. The CDR3 coding sequence is TGTGCCAGCAGTTTACTGGGGGCATCGCATGAAAAACTGTTTTTT. Protein sequence: CASSLLGASHEKLFF.

The chain uses TRBV7-2 and TRBJ1-6, with D possibly being TRBD1 (5 bases). Per the germline V gene, CDR1 is SGHTA and CDR2 is FQGNSA. The CDR3 has 13 residues. The ends were cut back, 8 bases at V and 8 bases at J, with 13 bases in the middle. The CDR3 DNA is TGTGCCAGCTGGGGGGGTTTCGATTCACCCCTCCACTTT. Protein product: CASWGGFDSPLHF.

V and J are TRBV5-8 and TRBJ2-1; 12 nucleotides agree with TRBD2. From germline, CDR1 is SGHTS and CDR2 YDEGEE. The CDR3 spans 16 residues. V lost 5 bases to trimming and J lost 4 bases; unmatched junction nucleotides: 7. CDR3 in amino acids: CASRDPTSGGYNEQFF. DNA for the CDR3: TGTGCCAGCAGAGATCCTACTAGCGGGGGGTACAATGAGCAGTTCTTC.

The chain is built from TRBV5-1 and TRBJ2-3; no definite D call. Between the trimmed V and J ends, which lost 1 base and 2 bases, there was a span of 8 bases. Germline CDR1 SGHRS, CDR2 YFSETQ. The CDR3 sequence is 14 residues long. The chain's CDR3 is CASSLTVFTDTQYF. The DNA of the CDR3 is TGCGCCAGCAGCTTGACAGTGTTCACAGATACGCAGTATTTT.

On this clone: Mismatch with germline at one junction end may stem from a read error. The genes are TRBV28 and TRBJ2-6; the match to TRBD1 covers 8 bases. Germline CDR1 and CDR2: MDHEN and SYDVKM. This CDR3 is 16 amino acids long. The CDR3 protein is CASGGQGYSGANGLTF. DNA for the CDR3: TGTGCCAGCGGCGGACAGGGATATTCTGGGGCCAACGGCCTGACTTTC.

V is TRBV10-1 and J is TRBJ1-1; TRBD1 is a possible D gene (6 bases). The CDR3 spans 14 residues. V was shortened by 8 bases and J by 1 base, with 14 bases between the two germline ends. CDR1 is WNHNN and CDR2 is SYGVQD in the germline V gene (reference sequence). CDR3 nucleotides: TGCGCCAGCTCTTACAGGGTTGAGAACACTGAAGCTTTCTTT. This encodes CASSYRVENTEAFF.

The chain recombines TRBV10-2 with TRBJ1-1; TRBD1 agrees at 7 bases. CDR3 length: 13 residues. The germline CDR1 and CDR2 sequences are WSHSY and SAAADI. Trimming at V came to 8 bases and at J to 5 bases, leaving 8 bases not matched to a gene. CDR3 sequence (DNA): TGCGCCAGCGGTCGACAGGGTTATACTGAAGCTTTCTTT. It yields the protein CASGRQGYTEAFF.

The chain recombines TRBV15 with TRBJ2-7; D gene unclear. The CDR3 consists of 14 residues. Per the germline V gene, CDR1 is LNHNV and CDR2 is YYDKDF (reference sequence). Between the trimmed V and J ends, which lost 0 bases and 3 bases, there was a span of 9 bases. CDR3 nucleotide sequence: TGTGCCACCAGCAGAGATTTAAGAGGCTACGAGCAGTACTTC. Amino acid sequence: CATSRDLRGYEQYF.

The V call is TRBV30, the J call TRBJ2-3; D is ambiguous. V was pared by 5 bases and J by 6 bases, with 9 bases between. The CDR3 has 11 amino acids. The germline CDR1 and CDR2 sequences are GTSNPN and SVGIG (reference sequence). The CDR3 DNA sequence: TGTGCCTGGGGCACGAGGGATACGCAGTATTTT. It specifies CAWGTRDTQYF.

V is TRBV4-1 and J is TRBJ1-4, with TRBD1 identical over 7 bases. Germline loops: CDR1 MGHRA, CDR2 YSYEKL. Trimming cost V 2 bases and J 6 bases; bases outside gene matches: 9. This CDR3 is built from 16 residues. CDR3 sequence reads: CASSQPEADRDEKLFF. The CDR3 DNA reads TGCGCCAGCAGCCAACCCGAAGCCGACAGGGATGAAAAACTGTTTTTT.

J is TRBJ2-5 and V is TRBV12-5; no firm D call. This CDR3 comprises 12 residues. Deletions cut 6 bases from V and 4 bases from J, with 9 bases between. CDR1 LGHNT and CDR2 FRNRAP come from the germline V gene. The DNA of the CDR3 is TGTGCTAGTGGAGCTGAAAGAGAGACCCAGTACTTC. This codes for CASGAERETQYF.

The sample holds a few counts of this clone. J is TRBJ1-2 and V is TRBV6-5; 7 bases match TRBD1. V was pared by 5 bases and J by 2 bases, with 8 bases of the junction left unmatched. The CDR3 totals 15 residues. The germline V gene has CDR1 MNHEY and CDR2 SVGAGI. DNA of the CDR3: TGTGCCAGCAGTCCTACGGGACAGCCCAACTATGGCTACACCTTC. It yields the protein CASSPTGQPNYGYTF.

The sample holds a few counts of this clone. The chain uses TRBV6-6 and TRBJ1-5; D call uncertain. Germline CDR1 is MNHNY and CDR2 is SVGAGI (reference sequence). CDR3 size: 14 residues. The V gene lost 8 bases and the J gene lost 3 bases, with 14 bases spanning the gap. The CDR3 DNA is TGTGCCAGCGACATTGGGTCGTCCAATCAGCCCCAGCATTTT. It yields the protein CASDIGSSNQPQHF.

V usage is TRBV10-3 and J usage is TRBJ1-1, with 9 bases lining up with TRBD1. The junction had 1 base not matched to a gene; V was cut back by 7 bases and J by 4 bases. The CDR3 is made up of 12 amino acids. CDR1 and CDR2 from the germline V gene are ENHRY and SYGVKD. CDR3 sequence reads: CAIKTGGTEAFF. CDR3 DNA: TGTGCCATCAAGACAGGGGGCACTGAAGCTTTCTTT.